What follows is one T cell receptor beta chain and its context. Generated by immunoSEQ multiplex PCR, the TCRdb table keeps only in-frame clones and is missing some. The sample carries about 120,000 clones, 85% recorded once. This sample is part of a study of blood T cell repertoires in COVID-19. Study-level background: Both acute and convalescent COVID-19 samples were obtained from the United States, Italy and Spain.

Germline lookup yields CDR1 LGHNA and CDR2 YSLEER. With V trimmed by 6 bases and J by 5 bases, 4 bases remained unmatched. This CDR3 contains 14 residues. J is TRBJ1-4 and V is TRBV4-3, with 9 bases aligning to TRBD1. The TCR comes from a man aged 55 to 70 with acute or convalescent COVID-19. Sequencing was done on a sample of peripheral blood. As DNA, the CDR3 is TGCGCCAGCAGTTCCGGGACAGGGAATGAAAAACTGTTTTTT. Its translation: CASSSGTGNEKLFF.